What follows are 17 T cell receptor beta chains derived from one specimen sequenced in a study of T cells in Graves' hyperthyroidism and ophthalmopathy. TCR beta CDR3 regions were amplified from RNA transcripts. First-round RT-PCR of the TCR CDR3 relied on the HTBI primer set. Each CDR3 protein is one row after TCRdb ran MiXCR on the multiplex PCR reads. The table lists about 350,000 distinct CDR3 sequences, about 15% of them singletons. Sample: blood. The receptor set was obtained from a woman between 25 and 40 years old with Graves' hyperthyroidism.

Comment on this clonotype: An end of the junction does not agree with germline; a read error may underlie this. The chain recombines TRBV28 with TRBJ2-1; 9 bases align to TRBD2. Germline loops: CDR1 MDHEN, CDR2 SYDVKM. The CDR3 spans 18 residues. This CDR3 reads CANSSLGASGKFGHEQFF. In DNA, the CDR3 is TGTGCCAACAGTTCCCTGGGCGCTAGCGGGAAATTTGGACATGAGCAGTTCTTC.

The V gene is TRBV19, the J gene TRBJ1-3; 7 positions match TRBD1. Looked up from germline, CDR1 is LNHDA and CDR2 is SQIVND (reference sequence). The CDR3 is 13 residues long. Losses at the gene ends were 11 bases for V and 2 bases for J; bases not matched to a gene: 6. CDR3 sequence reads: CAANRGPGNTIYF. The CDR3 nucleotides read TGTGCCGCGAACAGGGGACCTGGAAACACCATATATTTT.

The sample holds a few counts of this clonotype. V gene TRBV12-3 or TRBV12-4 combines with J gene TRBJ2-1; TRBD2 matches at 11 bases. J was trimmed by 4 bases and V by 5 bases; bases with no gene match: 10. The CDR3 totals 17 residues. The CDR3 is CASSPSFLAGGYNEQFF. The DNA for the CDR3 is TGTGCCAGCAGTCCCTCCTTCCTAGCGGGAGGATACAATGAGCAGTTCTTC.

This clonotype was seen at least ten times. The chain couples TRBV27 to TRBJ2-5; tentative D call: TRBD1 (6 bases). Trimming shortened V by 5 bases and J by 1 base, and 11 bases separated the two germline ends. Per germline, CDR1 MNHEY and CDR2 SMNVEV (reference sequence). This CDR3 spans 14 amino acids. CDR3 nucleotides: TGTGCCAGCAGTCCGAGGACAGTCCAAGAGACCCAGTACTTC. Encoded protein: CASSPRTVQETQYF.

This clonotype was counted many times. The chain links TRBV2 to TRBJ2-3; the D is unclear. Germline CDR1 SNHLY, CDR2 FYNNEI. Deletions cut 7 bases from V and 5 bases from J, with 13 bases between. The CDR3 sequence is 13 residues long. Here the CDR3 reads CASNLGLQDTQYF. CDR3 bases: TGTGCCAGCAATCTGGGGTTGCAAGATACGCAGTATTTT.

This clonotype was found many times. CDR3 sequence (DNA): TGTGCCAGCAGCGTAGGGGAACGGGCAGATACGCAGTATTTT. Protein sequence: CASSVGERADTQYF. V is TRBV9 and J is TRBJ2-3; D gene uncertain. Trimming took 0 bases from V and 4 from J, leaving 9 bases between them. Germline CDR1 reads SGDLS; CDR2 reads YYNGEE. There are 14 residues in the CDR3.

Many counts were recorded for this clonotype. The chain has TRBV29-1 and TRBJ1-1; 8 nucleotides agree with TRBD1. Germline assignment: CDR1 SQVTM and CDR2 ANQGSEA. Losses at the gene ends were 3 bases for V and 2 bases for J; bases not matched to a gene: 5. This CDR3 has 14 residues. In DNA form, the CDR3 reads TGCAGCGTTGACGCCGGACAGGGAAACACTGAAGCTTTCTTT. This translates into CSVDAGQGNTEAFF.

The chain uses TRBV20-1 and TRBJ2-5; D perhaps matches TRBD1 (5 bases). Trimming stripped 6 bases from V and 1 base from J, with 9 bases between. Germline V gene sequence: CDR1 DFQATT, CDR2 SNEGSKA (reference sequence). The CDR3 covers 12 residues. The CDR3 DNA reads TGCAGTGCATGGACAACCCAAGAGACCCAGTACTTC. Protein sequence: CSAWTTQETQYF.

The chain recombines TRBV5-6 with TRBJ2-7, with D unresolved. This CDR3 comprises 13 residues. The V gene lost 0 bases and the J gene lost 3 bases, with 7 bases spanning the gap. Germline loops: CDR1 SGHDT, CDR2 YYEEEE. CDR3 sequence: CASSLGSVYEQYF. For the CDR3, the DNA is TGTGCCAGCAGCTTGGGATCGGTCTACGAGCAGTACTTC.

This CDR3 is CASSQDQGRYEQYF. The CDR3 DNA sequence: TGCGCCAGCAGCCAAGACCAGGGCCGCTACGAGCAGTACTTC. The chain joins TRBV4-1 to TRBJ2-7; D is perhaps TRBD1 (5 bases). V shed 0 bases and J shed 3 bases, with 9 bases lying between them. Germline V gene data show CDR1 as MGHRA and CDR2 as YSYEKL. The CDR3 spans 14 residues.

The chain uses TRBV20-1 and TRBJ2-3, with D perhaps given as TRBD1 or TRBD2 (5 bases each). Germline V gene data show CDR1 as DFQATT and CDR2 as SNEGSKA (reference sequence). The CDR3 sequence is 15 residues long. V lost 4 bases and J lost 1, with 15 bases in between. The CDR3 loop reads CSATTSGTGTDTQYF. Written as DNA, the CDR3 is TGCAGTGCTACAACCTCCGGGACGGGCACAGATACGCAGTATTTT.

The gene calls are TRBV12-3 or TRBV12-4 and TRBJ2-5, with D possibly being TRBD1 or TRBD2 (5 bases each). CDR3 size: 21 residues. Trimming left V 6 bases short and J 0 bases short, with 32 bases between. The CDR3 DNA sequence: TGTGCCAGCAGCCACCCCCCGAAGGGGCGGGCCGAAAAGAAGTACCAAGAGACCCAGTACTTC. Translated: CASSHPPKGRAEKKYQETQYF.

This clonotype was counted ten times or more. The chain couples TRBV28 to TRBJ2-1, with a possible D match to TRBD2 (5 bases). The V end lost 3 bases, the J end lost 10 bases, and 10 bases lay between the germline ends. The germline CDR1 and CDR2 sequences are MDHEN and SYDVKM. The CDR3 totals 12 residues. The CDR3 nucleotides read TGTGCCAGCAGTTTGAGGGTAGGAGAGCAGTTCTTC. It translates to CASSLRVGEQFF. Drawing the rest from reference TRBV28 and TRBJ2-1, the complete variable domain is DVKVTQSSRYLVKRTGEKVFLECVQDMDHENMFWYRQDPGLGLRLIYFSYDVKMKEKGDIPEGYSVSREKKERFSLILESASTNQTSMYLCASSLRVGEQFFGPGTRLTVL.

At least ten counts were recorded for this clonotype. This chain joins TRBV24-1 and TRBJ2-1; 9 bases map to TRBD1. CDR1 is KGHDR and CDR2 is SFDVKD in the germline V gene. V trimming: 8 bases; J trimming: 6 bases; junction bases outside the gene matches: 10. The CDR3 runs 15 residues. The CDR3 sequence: CATTGTGMMGNEQFF. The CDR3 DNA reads TGTGCCACCACCGGGACAGGGATGATGGGCAATGAGCAGTTCTTC.

The CDR3 spells CASSLSGTGNTIYF. The CDR3 DNA is TGTGCCAGCAGTTTATCAGGGACTGGAAACACCATATATTTT. The chain employs TRBV27 and TRBJ1-3, with D unclear. The CDR3 is 14 amino acids. The V end was cut by 0 bases, the J end by 2 bases, with 5 bases between. Germline V gives CDR1 MNHEY, CDR2 SMNVEV (reference sequence).

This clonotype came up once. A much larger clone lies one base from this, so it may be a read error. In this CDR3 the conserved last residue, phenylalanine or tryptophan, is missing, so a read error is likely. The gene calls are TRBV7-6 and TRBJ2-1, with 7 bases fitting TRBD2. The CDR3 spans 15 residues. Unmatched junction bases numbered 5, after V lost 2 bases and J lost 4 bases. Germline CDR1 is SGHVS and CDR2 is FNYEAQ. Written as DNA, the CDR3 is TGTGCCAGCAGCTTACTTGGGGGGGATTACAATGAGCAGTTCTCC. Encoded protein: CASSLLGGDYNEQFS.

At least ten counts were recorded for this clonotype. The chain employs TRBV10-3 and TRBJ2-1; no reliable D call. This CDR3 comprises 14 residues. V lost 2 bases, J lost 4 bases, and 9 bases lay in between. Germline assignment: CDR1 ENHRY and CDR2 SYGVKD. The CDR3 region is CAISESLGYNEQFF. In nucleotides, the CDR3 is TGTGCCATCAGTGAGAGCCTAGGGTACAATGAGCAGTTCTTC.